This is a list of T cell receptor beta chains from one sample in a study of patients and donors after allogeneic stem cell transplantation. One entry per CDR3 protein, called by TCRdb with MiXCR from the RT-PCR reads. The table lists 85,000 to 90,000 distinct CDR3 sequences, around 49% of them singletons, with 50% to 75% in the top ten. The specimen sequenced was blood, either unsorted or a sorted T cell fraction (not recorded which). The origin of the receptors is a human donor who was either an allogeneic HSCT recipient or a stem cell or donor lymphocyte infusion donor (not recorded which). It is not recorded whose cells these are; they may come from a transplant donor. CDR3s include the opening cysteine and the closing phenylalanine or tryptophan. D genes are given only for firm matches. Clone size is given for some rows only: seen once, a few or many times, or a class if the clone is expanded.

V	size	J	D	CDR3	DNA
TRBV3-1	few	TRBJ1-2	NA	CASSLGGVRNYGYTF	TGTGCCAGCAGCCTTGGAGGAGTACGTAACTATGGCTACACCTTC
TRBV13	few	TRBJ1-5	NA	CASSLLNQPQHF	TGTGCCAGCAGCTTACTTAATCAGCCCCAGCATTTT
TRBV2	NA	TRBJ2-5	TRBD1	CASNRQGLQETQYF	TGTGCCAGCAACCGACAGGGGTTACAAGAGACCCAGTACTTC
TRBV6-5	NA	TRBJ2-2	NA	CASSRGQANTGELFF	TGTGCCAGCAGCCGAGGACAAGCTAACACCGGGGAGCTGTTTTTT
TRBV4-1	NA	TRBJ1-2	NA	CASSQTGRDNYGYTF	TGCGCCAGCAGCCAAACAGGGAGGGATAACTATGGCTACACCTTC
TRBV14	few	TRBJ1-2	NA	CASSQVRGPADYGYTF	TGTGCCAGCAGCCAAGTGAGAGGGCCCGCGGACTATGGCTACACCTTC
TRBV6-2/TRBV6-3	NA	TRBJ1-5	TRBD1	CASSYSSDRDQPQHF	TGTGCCAGCAGTTACTCATCCGACAGGGATCAGCCCCAGCATTTT
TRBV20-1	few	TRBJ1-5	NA	CSARVQVDSNQPQHF	TGCAGTGCTAGAGTACAGGTTGATAGCAATCAGCCCCAGCATTTT
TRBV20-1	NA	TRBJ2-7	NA	CSAGQVHPQYF	TGCAGTGCTGGGCAGGTGCATCCACAGTACTTC
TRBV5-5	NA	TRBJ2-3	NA	CASSLRSGSTDTQYF	TGTGCCAGCAGCTTGAGAAGCGGGAGCACAGATACGCAGTATTTT
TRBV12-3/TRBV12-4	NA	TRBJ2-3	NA	CASSPGRDTQYF	TGTGCCAGCAGTCCAGGGAGGGATACGCAGTATTTT
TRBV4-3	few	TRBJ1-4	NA	CASSQDQRREKLFF	TGCGCCAGCAGCCAAGATCAGCGACGTGAAAAACTGTTTTTT
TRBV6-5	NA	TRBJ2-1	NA	CASSSHPLGKGGENEQFF	TGTGCCAGCAGTTCCCACCCCCTCGGGAAGGGCGGAGAGAATGAGCAGTTCTTC